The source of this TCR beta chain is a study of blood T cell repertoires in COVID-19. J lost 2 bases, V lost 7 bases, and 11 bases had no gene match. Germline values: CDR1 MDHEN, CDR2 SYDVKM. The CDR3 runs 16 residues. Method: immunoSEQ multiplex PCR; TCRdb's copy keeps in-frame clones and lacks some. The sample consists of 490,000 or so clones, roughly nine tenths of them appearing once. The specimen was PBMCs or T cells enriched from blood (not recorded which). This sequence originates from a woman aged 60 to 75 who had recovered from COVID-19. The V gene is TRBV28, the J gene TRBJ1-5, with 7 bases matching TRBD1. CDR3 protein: CASIRQGTIGNQPQHF. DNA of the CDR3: TGTGCCAGCATCCGACAGGGAACCATAGGCAATCAGCCCCAGCATTTT.